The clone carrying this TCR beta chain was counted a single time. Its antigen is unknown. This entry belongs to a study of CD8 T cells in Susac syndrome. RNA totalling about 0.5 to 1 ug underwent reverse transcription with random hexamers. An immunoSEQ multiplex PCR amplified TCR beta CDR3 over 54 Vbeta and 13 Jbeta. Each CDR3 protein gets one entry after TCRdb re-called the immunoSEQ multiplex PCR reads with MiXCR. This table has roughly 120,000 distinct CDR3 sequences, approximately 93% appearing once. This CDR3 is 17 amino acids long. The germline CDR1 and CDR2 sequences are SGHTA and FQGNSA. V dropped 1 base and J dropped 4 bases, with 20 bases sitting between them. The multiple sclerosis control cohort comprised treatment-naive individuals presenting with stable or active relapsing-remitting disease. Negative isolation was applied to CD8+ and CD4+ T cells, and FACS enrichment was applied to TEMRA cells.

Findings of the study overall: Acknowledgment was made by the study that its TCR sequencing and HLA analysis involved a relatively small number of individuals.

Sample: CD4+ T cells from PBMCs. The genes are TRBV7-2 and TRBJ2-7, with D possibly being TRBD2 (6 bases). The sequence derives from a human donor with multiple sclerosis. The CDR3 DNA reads TGTGCCAGCAGCTTAGTTTCCTCCCCCGACGGACTATACGAGCAGTACTTC. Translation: CASSLVSSPDGLYEQYF.